One sample yielded the 23 T cell receptor beta chains listed below, sequenced in a study of OX40 agonist ivuxolimab in advanced cancers. Method: immunoSEQ multiplex PCR; TCRdb's copy keeps in-frame clones and lacks some. The table includes some 22,000 clones, 80% to 90% detected once. The material was CD4+ or CD8+ T cells sorted from blood, obtained in a trial of the OX40 agonist ivuxolimab. The receptors were gathered from an adult with an advanced solid tumor such as melanoma, head and neck, liver or kidney cancer.

The chain carries TRBV12-5 and TRBJ1-5; 7 bases fit TRBD1. The germline CDR1 and CDR2 sequences are LGHNT and FRNRAP. The length of the CDR3 is 13 residues. The V and J ends lost 6 bases and 4 bases, in that order; junction bases with no gene match: 3. The CDR3 coding sequence is TGTGCTAGTGGGACAGGGTGGAATCAGCCCCAGCATTTT. Translated, it gives CASGTGWNQPQHF.

This chain links TRBV5-4 with TRBJ1-1, with D possibly TRBD1 on 6 matching bases. This CDR3 spans 14 amino acids. CDR1 and CDR2 (germline): SGHNT, YYREEE (reference sequence). The germline V and J ends were trimmed by 0 bases and 4 bases, with 10 bases remaining between them. The CDR3 DNA sequence: TGTGCCAGCAGCTTGGACAGGGAGACCACTGAAGCTTTCTTT. It codes for CASSLDRETTEAFF.

The gene calls are TRBV29-1 and TRBJ2-2; weak D call: TRBD2 (6 bases). The CDR3 has 15 residues. Germline CDR1 SQVTM, CDR2 ANQGSEA. Trimming stripped 4 bases from V and 4 bases from J, with 16 bases between. CDR3 bases: TGCAGCGTTGTAATTCTAGGAGGGTCCACCGGGGAGCTGTTTTTT. It translates to CSVVILGGSTGELFF.

CDR3 sequence reads: CASSSGAAEAFF. The CDR3, as DNA: TGTGCCAGCAGTTCAGGGGCGGCTGAAGCTTTCTTT. This rearrangement joins TRBV6-5 to TRBJ1-1, with D maybe TRBD1 (6 bases). The germline CDR1 and CDR2 sequences are MNHEY and SVGAGI. The CDR3 contains 12 residues. V was cut by 4 bases and J by 6 bases, with 9 bases left in between.

CDR3 region: CASSRTSVDYGYTF. In nucleotides, the CDR3 is TGTGCCAGCAGCCGTACGAGCGTGGACTATGGCTACACCTTC. J is TRBJ1-2 and V is TRBV7-2; D gene unclear. The V gene lost 5 bases and the J gene lost 3 bases, with 13 bases spanning the gap. The CDR3 covers 14 residues. CDR1 is SGHTA and CDR2 is FQGNSA in the germline V gene.

V usage is TRBV21-1 and J usage is TRBJ1-1. TRBV21-1 represents a pseudogene. This CDR3 is built from 15 residues. The CDR3: CASREGGVPNTEAFF. The DNA for the CDR3 is TGTGCCAGCAGAGAGGGGGGGGTCCCGAACACTGAAGCTTTCTTT.

V and J are TRBV19 and TRBJ1-2; 8 bases agree with TRBD1. J gave up 4 bases and V 5 bases, and 18 bases lay outside the gene matches. The germline V gene has CDR1 LNHDA and CDR2 SQIVND (reference sequence). This CDR3 has 18 residues. CDR3 protein: CASSLDLSQGAGIYGYTF. Written as DNA, the CDR3 is TGTGCCAGTAGTCTCGACTTATCTCAGGGGGCCGGGATCTATGGCTACACCTTC.

The V and J genes are TRBV4-1 and TRBJ2-2, with 8 bases lining up with TRBD1. Germline V lookup: CDR1 MGHRA, CDR2 YSYEKL. The junction had 4 bases not matched to a gene; V was cut back by 1 base and J by 3 bases. The CDR3 consists of 16 residues. The CDR3 loop is CASSQGAGGYTGELFF. CDR3 in DNA: TGCGCCAGCAGCCAAGGTGCAGGGGGCTACACCGGGGAGCTGTTTTTT.

V is TRBV6-1 and J is TRBJ1-5; 8 positions match TRBD1. Germline loops: CDR1 MNHNS, CDR2 SASEGT. J gave up 7 bases and V 2 bases, and 7 bases lay outside the gene matches. This CDR3 has 15 residues. CDR3 nucleotides: TGTGCCAGCAGTGAATTCGCCAGGGGGCTACAGCCCCAGCATTTT. It yields the protein CASSEFARGLQPQHF.

This rearrangement joins TRBV10-1 to TRBJ1-1; no clear D gene. Trimming removed 2 bases at V and 3 bases at J, with 16 bases between. The CDR3 is 16 residues long. Germline V gene sequence: CDR1 WNHNN, CDR2 SYGVQD (reference sequence). This CDR3 reads CASSERVLIGDTEAFF. The DNA for the CDR3 is TGCGCCAGCAGTGAGCGGGTTTTGATTGGGGACACTGAAGCTTTCTTT.

This clone was observed a few times. V is TRBV27 and J is TRBJ2-2; 7 nucleotides agree with TRBD2. V trimming: 3 bases; J trimming: 6 bases; junction bases outside the gene matches: 4. The germline CDR1 and CDR2 sequences are MNHEY and SMNVEV (reference sequence). The CDR3 contains 14 residues. The CDR3 is CASSLGGVPGELFF. CDR3 nucleotide sequence: TGTGCCAGCAGTTTGGGGGGGGTTCCCGGGGAGCTGTTTTTT.

By frequency in the sample, this clone is medium-sized (0.01 to 0.1%). The chain employs TRBV30 and TRBJ1-4, with D uncertain. Germline V gene lookup returns CDR1 GTSNPN and CDR2 SVGIG (reference sequence). The CDR3 runs to 13 residues. Trimming pared 3 bases from V and 5 bases from J, leaving 10 bases between. The CDR3 DNA is TGTGCCTGGAGCTGGGATAACAATGAAAAACTGTTTTTT. Translating it yields CAWSWDNNEKLFF.

This chain uses TRBV12-5 with TRBJ1-2; D is possibly TRBD1 (6 bases). Germline CDR1 reads LGHNT; CDR2 reads FRNRAP. V lost 6 bases to trimming and J lost 4 bases, with 12 bases between them. CDR3 size: 13 residues. CDR3 amino acids: CASGIGQSYGYTF. CDR3 DNA: TGTGCTAGTGGGATCGGACAGTCCTATGGCTACACCTTC.

This clone is labeled as medium-sized. The DNA of the CDR3 is TGTGCCAGCAGTCTACGGACAGGCTTCTATGGCTACACCTTC. This sequence encodes CASSLRTGFYGYTF. This chain connects TRBV28 to TRBJ1-2, with 7 bases matching TRBD1. V shed 5 bases and J 4 bases; nucleotides not matched to a gene: 7. The CDR3 has 14 residues. Germline V gene sequence: CDR1 MDHEN, CDR2 SYDVKM.

J is TRBJ1-2 and V is TRBV15; D gene unclear. Trimming left V 0 bases short and J 7 bases short, with 9 bases between. The CDR3 loop spans 13 amino acids. Germline CDR1 and CDR2: LNHNV and YYDKDF (reference sequence). The CDR3 DNA reads TGTGCCACCAGCAGAGATAGGCCGGCTGGCTACACCTTC. Protein product: CATSRDRPAGYTF.

J is TRBJ2-5 and V is TRBV5-6; no reliable D call. The V end was cut by 0 bases, the J end by 0 bases, with 6 bases between. CDR3 length: 14 residues. The germline gives CDR1 SGHDT, CDR2 YYEEEE. DNA for the CDR3: TGTGCCAGCAGCTTGGTCGCAGACCAAGAGACCCAGTACTTC. Amino acids: CASSLVADQETQYF.

The chain joins TRBV6-6 to TRBJ1-1, with D possibly matching TRBD1 (6 bases). CDR1 is MNHNY and CDR2 is SVGAGI in the germline V gene (reference sequence). This CDR3 spans 16 amino acids. V gave up 6 bases and J gave up 4 bases, with 21 bases separating them. CDR3 coding DNA: TGTGCCAGCAGCACTTACAGGGTCGGGGGTGGCACTGAAGCTTTCTTT. The encoded protein is CASSTYRVGGGTEAFF.

The J gene is TRBJ1-1, the V gene TRBV5-1; no firm D call. There are 16 residues in the CDR3. Germline V lookup: CDR1 SGHRS, CDR2 YFSETQ. V dropped 0 bases and J dropped 5 bases, with 17 bases sitting between them. The CDR3 loop is CASSLASSGEDTEAFF. The CDR3 DNA follows: TGCGCCAGCAGCTTGGCCAGCTCGGGTGAAGATACTGAAGCTTTCTTT.

The chain couples TRBV5-1 to TRBJ1-1; TRBD1 agrees at 11 bases. The CDR3 loop spans 15 amino acids. Unmatched junction bases numbered 8, after V lost 4 bases and J lost 6 bases. Looked up from germline, CDR1 is SGHRS and CDR2 is YFSETQ. In DNA form, the CDR3 reads TGCGCCAGCAGCCCCGGACAGGGGGCAGGCGCTGAAGCTTTCTTT. It encodes CASSPGQGAGAEAFF. Complete variable domain (other parts from reference TRBV5-1 and TRBJ1-1): KAGVTQTPRYLIKTRGQQVTLSCSPISGHRSVSWYQQTPGQGLQFLFEYFSETQRNKGNFPGRFSGRQFSNSRSEMNVSTLELGDSALYLCASSPGQGAGAEAFFGQGTRLTVV.

The chain has TRBV6-5 and TRBJ2-2; tentative D call: TRBD1 (6 bases). Germline values: CDR1 MNHEY, CDR2 SVGAGI. V shed 9 bases and J shed 8 bases, with 10 bases lying between them. This CDR3 is 11 amino acids long. The CDR3 spells CASLQGGELFF. CDR3 coding DNA: TGTGCCAGTTTACAGGGTGGGGAGCTGTTTTTT.

The chain uses TRBV6-5 and TRBJ1-5; 10 nucleotides match TRBD1. There are 15 residues in the CDR3. The V and J ends lost 5 bases and 5 bases, in that order; junction bases with no gene match: 6. Germline loops: CDR1 MNHEY, CDR2 SVGAGI. The CDR3 nucleotides read TGTGCCAGCAGTGTAGGGACAGGGGCCTATCAGCCCCAGCATTTT. As protein: CASSVGTGAYQPQHF.

The chain carries TRBV6-5 and TRBJ1-2; D is perhaps TRBD1 (5 bases). The CDR3 consists of 13 residues. With 6 bases removed from V and 0 bases from J, the gap between germline ends came to 8 bases. The germline V gene has CDR1 MNHEY and CDR2 SVGAGI. This CDR3 is CASSTTANYGYTF. In DNA form, the CDR3 reads TGTGCCAGCAGCACGACAGCTAACTATGGCTACACCTTC.

The CDR3 nucleotides read TGTGCCTGGAGTGTAGGGAACGAGCAGTACTTC. Its translation is CAWSVGNEQYF. The V gene is TRBV30, the J gene TRBJ2-7; the D is unclear. V was clipped by 0 bases and J by 5 bases, with 5 bases between them. CDR3 length equals 11 residues. In germline, CDR1 is GTSNPN, CDR2 SVGIG (reference sequence).